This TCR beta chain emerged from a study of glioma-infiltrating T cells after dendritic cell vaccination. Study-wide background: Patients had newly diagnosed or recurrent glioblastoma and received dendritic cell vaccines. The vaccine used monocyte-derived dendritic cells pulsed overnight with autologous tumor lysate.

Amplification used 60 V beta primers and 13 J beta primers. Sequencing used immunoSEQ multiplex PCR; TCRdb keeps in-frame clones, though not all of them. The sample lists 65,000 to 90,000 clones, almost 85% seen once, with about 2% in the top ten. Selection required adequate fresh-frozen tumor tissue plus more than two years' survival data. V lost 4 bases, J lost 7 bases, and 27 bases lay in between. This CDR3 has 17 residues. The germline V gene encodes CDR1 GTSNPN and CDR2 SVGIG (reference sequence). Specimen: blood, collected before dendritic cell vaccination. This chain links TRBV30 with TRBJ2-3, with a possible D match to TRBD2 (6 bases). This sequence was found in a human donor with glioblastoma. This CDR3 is CAWTFSGASSFQNTQYF. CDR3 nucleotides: TGTGCCTGGACTTTTAGCGGAGCAAGTTCTTTTCAAAATACGCAGTATTTT.